This entry lists 31 T cell receptor beta chains sequenced from one sample in a study of T cells in Graves' hyperthyroidism and ophthalmopathy. Researchers took RNA transcripts and amplified the TCR beta CDR3 regions from them. In the first-round RT-PCR of the TCR CDR3, the HTBI primer set was used. TCRdb passed the multiplex PCR reads through MiXCR, listing each CDR3 protein once. The sample consists of approximately 430,000 distinct CDR3 sequences, 15% to 19% of them appearing once. Sequencing input: blood. The receptors here all came from a young woman with Graves' hyperthyroidism.

The CDR3 region has the DNA TGTGCCATCGGGCGCGGGAGGGCGGGGGATACGCAGTATTTT. Its translation: CAIGRGRAGDTQYF. The gene calls are TRBV10-3 and TRBJ2-3, with 9 bases aligning to TRBD2. The CDR3 runs to 14 residues. After removal of 8 bases from V and 6 bases from J, the junction contained 9 bases not matched to a gene. Germline CDR1 and CDR2: ENHRY and SYGVKD.

This clonotype has at least ten counts. This chain connects TRBV3-1 to TRBJ2-3, with D unresolved. This CDR3 region has 13 residues. The V end lost 0 bases, the J end lost 3 bases, and 4 bases lay between the germline ends. Germline V CDR1 and CDR2: LGHDT, YNNKEL (reference sequence). Here the CDR3 reads CASSQERTDTQYF. The CDR3 DNA reads TGTGCCAGCAGCCAAGAGAGAACAGATACGCAGTATTTT.

This clonotype was found many times. This chain uses TRBV20-1 with TRBJ2-7; 7 bases align to TRBD1. The V segment lost 6 bases and the J segment 3 bases; nucleotides outside the gene matches: 5. There are 12 residues in the CDR3. Germline V gives CDR1 DFQATT, CDR2 SNEGSKA (reference sequence). CDR3 residues: CSARRDSYEQYF. The CDR3 nucleotides read TGCAGTGCAAGAAGGGACAGCTACGAGCAGTACTTC.

The CDR3 spells CASSKFGWEGIPRLYGYTF. The DNA of the CDR3 is TGTGCCAGCAGCAAATTTGGCTGGGAGGGGATACCTCGGCTCTATGGCTACACCTTC. J is TRBJ1-2 and V is TRBV6-1; possible D gene TRBD1, 5 bases. This CDR3 has 19 amino acids. Per germline, CDR1 MNHNS and CDR2 SASEGT. V dropped 6 bases and J dropped 4 bases, with 30 bases sitting between them.

Only one count was recorded for this clonotype. The chain uses TRBV19 and TRBJ1-5; 8 bases map to TRBD1. The CDR3 spans 15 residues. In germline, CDR1 is LNHDA, CDR2 SQIVND (reference sequence). The junction had 6 bases not matched to a gene; V was cut back by 5 bases and J by 3 bases. The CDR3 nucleotides are TGTGCCAGTAGTCAGCGGACAGGGACCAATCAGCCCCAGCATTTT. Translation gives CASSQRTGTNQPQHF.

This clonotype was counted ten times or more. The chain joins TRBV20-1 to TRBJ2-3; D call uncertain. The CDR3 runs to 13 residues. The V and J ends lost 6 bases and 3 bases respectively, with 13 bases between them. Germline CDR1 and CDR2: DFQATT and SNEGSKA (reference sequence). CDR3 in amino acids: CSAGWRSTDTQYF. The CDR3, as DNA: TGCAGTGCCGGGTGGAGATCGACAGATACGCAGTATTTT.

This clonotype was counted ten times or more. This chain uses TRBV5-1 with TRBJ2-2; 7 bases line up with TRBD2. This CDR3 has 13 amino acids. After removal of 7 bases from V and 3 bases from J, the junction contained 3 bases not matched to a gene. Germline V gene sequence: CDR1 SGHRS, CDR2 YFSETQ. The CDR3 nucleotides are TGCGCCAGCGGGAGGGAAGACACCGGGGAGCTGTTTTTT. The encoded protein is CASGREDTGELFF.

Here the CDR3 DNA reads TGTGCCAGCAGTTTAGCGCCGGGACAGGCAACTCAGGGGTTGCATTTT. It encodes CASSLAPGQATQGLHF. V and J are TRBV28 and TRBJ1-5, with 8 bases lining up with TRBD1. Germline V gene sequence: CDR1 MDHEN, CDR2 SYDVKM. The CDR3 totals 16 residues. V lost 2 bases to trimming and J lost 15 bases; unmatched junction nucleotides: 18. Complete variable domain (other parts from reference TRBV28 and TRBJ1-5): DVKVTQSSRYLVKRTGEKVFLECVQDMDHENMFWYRQDPGLGLRLIYFSYDVKMKEKGDIPEGYSVSREKKERFSLILESASTNQTSMYLCASSLAPGQATQGLHFGDGTRLSIL.

This clonotype was seen at least ten times. J is TRBJ2-7 and V is TRBV6-2 or TRBV6-3; possible D gene TRBD1, 6 bases. Germline lookup yields CDR1 MNHEY and CDR2 SVGEGT. V was pared by 2 bases and J by 2 bases, with 13 bases between. The CDR3 covers 15 residues. The CDR3: CASSYQTGWTYEQYF. CDR3 nucleotide sequence: TGTGCCAGCAGTTACCAAACAGGGTGGACCTACGAGCAGTACTTC.

This clonotype turned up a few times. This chain uses TRBV27 with TRBJ2-4; D is unclear. The CDR3 sequence is 14 residues long. The germline CDR1 and CDR2 sequences are MNHEY and SMNVEV (reference sequence). V was shortened by 3 bases and J by 2 bases, with 8 bases between the two germline ends. The CDR3 region has the DNA TGTGCCAGCAGTTTTCGAAGCCCCAAAAACATTCAGTACTTC. Translating it yields CASSFRSPKNIQYF.

This rearrangement joins TRBV18 to TRBJ1-2; the match to TRBD1 covers 7 bases. Germline-derived CDR1 and CDR2 are KGHSH and LQKENI. With 2 bases clipped from V and 4 bases from J, the junction kept 10 bases outside the gene matches. The CDR3 length is 16 residues. CDR3 sequence: CASSPSGTAFIYGYTF. The CDR3 DNA sequence: TGTGCCAGCTCACCATCCGGGACAGCATTCATCTATGGCTACACCTTC.

This chain uses TRBV6-2 or TRBV6-3 with TRBJ1-1; D might be TRBD1 (6 bases). The CDR3 spans 13 residues. Germline V gene lookup returns CDR1 MNHEY and CDR2 SVGEGT. With 5 bases removed from V and 5 bases from J, the gap between germline ends came to 12 bases. This CDR3 reads CASSDRSWTEAFF. CDR3 nucleotide sequence: TGTGCCAGCAGTGACAGGAGTTGGACTGAAGCTTTCTTT.

This clonotype was detected many times. The chain links TRBV6-6 to TRBJ2-3; a possible D gene is TRBD1 (7 bases). From germline, CDR1 is MNHNY and CDR2 SVGAGI (reference sequence). This CDR3 comprises 13 residues. The V and J ends lost 3 bases and 9 bases respectively, with 13 bases between them. Here the CDR3 DNA reads TGTGCCAGCAGTTATCGACAGGGAGGAACGCAGTATTTT. Its protein product is CASSYRQGGTQYF.

The chain recombines TRBV27 with TRBJ2-1; D is uncertain. The germline V gene encodes CDR1 MNHEY and CDR2 SMNVEV (reference sequence). The CDR3 extends over 11 amino acids. V was clipped by 7 bases and J by 4 bases, with 5 bases between them. The CDR3 DNA reads TGTGCCAGCAAAGGGTACAATGAGCAGTTCTTC. The encoded protein is CASKGYNEQFF.

Note on this clonotype: This likely comes from a read error, as the CDR3 has no conserved phenylalanine or tryptophan at its end. The chain recombines TRBV5-1 with TRBJ2-4; the D gene is possibly TRBD1 (5 bases). Trimming shortened V by 4 bases and J by 0 bases, and 23 bases separated the two germline ends. This CDR3 comprises 19 residues. Looked up from germline, CDR1 is SGHRS and CDR2 is YFSETQ. Here the CDR3 DNA reads TGCGCCAGCAGCGACGGACACCGAACCCTTCTTATAGCCAAAAACATTCAGTACCTC. Protein sequence: CASSDGHRTLLIAKNIQYL.

This chain links TRBV6-2 or TRBV6-3 with TRBJ1-5, with D maybe TRBD1 (5 bases). The CDR3 runs to 14 residues. Germline V gene sequence: CDR1 MNHEY, CDR2 SVGEGT. Trimming cost V 7 bases and J 3 bases, with 13 bases left between them. CDR3: CASTLMGLNQPQHF. The CDR3 bases are TGTGCCAGCACCCTTATGGGGCTCAATCAGCCCCAGCATTTT.

This chain connects TRBV27 to TRBJ1-4; no definite D call. Trimming took off 5 bases at V and 0 bases at J, with 10 bases between the two ends. Germline lookup yields CDR1 MNHEY and CDR2 SMNVEV (reference sequence). CDR3 length equals 15 residues. The CDR3 reads CASSPTFATNEKLFF. In nucleotides, the CDR3 is TGTGCCAGCAGTCCTACATTTGCAACTAATGAAAAACTGTTTTTT. The variable domain in full, with the rest retrieved from reference TRBV27 and TRBJ1-4, is EAQVTQNPRYLITVTGKKLTVTCSQNMNHEYMSWYRQDPGLGLRQIYYSMNVEVTDKGDVPEGYKVSRKEKRNFPLILESPSPNQTSLYFCASSPTFATNEKLFFGSGTQLSVL.

The rearrangement links TRBV6-1 to TRBJ2-7; D gene ambiguous. This CDR3 comprises 12 residues. With 5 bases removed from V and 3 bases from J, the gap between germline ends came to 8 bases. Germline CDR1 and CDR2: MNHNS and SASEGT. Here the CDR3 DNA reads TGTGCCAGCAGTCGGCAGAACTACGAGCAGTACTTC. Its protein is CASSRQNYEQYF.

This clonotype was counted many times. The chain carries TRBV11-2 and TRBJ2-1, with TRBD1 as a possible D gene (8 bases). Per germline, CDR1 SGHAT and CDR2 FQNNGV. The CDR3 is made up of 15 amino acids. V shed 8 bases and J shed 5 bases, with 19 bases lying between them. The CDR3 loop is CASAGAGGLNNEQFF. In DNA, the CDR3 is TGTGCCAGCGCGGGGGCAGGGGGCTTGAACAATGAGCAGTTCTTC.

This clonotype has just a few counts. J is TRBJ2-3 and V is TRBV12-3 or TRBV12-4; TRBD2 matches 12 bases. CDR3 size: 21 residues. V lost 4 bases and J lost 0; bases outside the gene matches: 17. CDR3 nucleotide sequence: TGTGCCAGCAGTTCGCCTGTCGGGACTAGCGGGCCAGTGTTTAGCACAGATACGCAGTATTTT. It yields the protein CASSSPVGTSGPVFSTDTQYF.

In nucleotides, the CDR3 is TGTGCCAGTAGTATGGTCGGGGGCCCCCACAATGAGCAGTTCTTC. It encodes CASSMVGGPHNEQFF. The V and J genes are TRBV7-3 and TRBJ2-1, with D perhaps given as TRBD1 or TRBD2 (6 bases each). With 9 bases removed from V and 5 bases from J, the gap between germline ends came to 20 bases. The V gene's germline CDR1 is SGHTA and CDR2 FQGTGA. The CDR3 is 15 amino acids.

There are a few counts of this clonotype. The J gene is TRBJ2-1, the V gene TRBV12-3 or TRBV12-4, with TRBD2 matching over 13 bases. V lost 2 bases and J lost 0; bases outside the gene matches: 19. The CDR3 is 23 residues long. CDR3 region: CASSLLTSGGPTKESSSYNEQFF. CDR3 DNA: TGTGCCAGCAGTTTACTGACTAGCGGGGGGCCGACAAAAGAGTCTAGCTCCTACAATGAGCAGTTCTTC.

Notes on this clonotype: Compared with germline, one end of the junction differs, possibly owing to a read error. The chain is built from TRBV12-3 or TRBV12-4 and TRBJ1-2, with D possibly matching TRBD1 (5 bases). The CDR3 is 13 residues long. In DNA form, the CDR3 reads TGTGCCAGCAGGCCGGGACGGCCCTATGGCCACACCTTC. Encoded protein: CASRPGRPYGHTF.

This clonotype was found many times. The rearrangement links TRBV10-3 to TRBJ2-7; tentatively, D is TRBD1 or TRBD2 (5 bases each). The CDR3 is 14 residues long. Germline CDR1 is ENHRY and CDR2 is SYGVKD. Deletions cut 5 bases from V and 2 bases from J, with 13 bases between. CDR3: CAISSGQGPYEQYF. The DNA for the CDR3 is TGTGCCATCAGTTCGGGGCAGGGCCCCTACGAGCAGTACTTC.

The sample holds many counts of this clonotype. The gene calls are TRBV4-2 and TRBJ2-7; 7 nucleotides match TRBD2. V dropped 0 bases and J dropped 0; count of bases not matched to a gene: 2. CDR1 is LGHNA, CDR2 YNFKEQ, per germline. The CDR3 has 15 residues. The CDR3 DNA follows: TGTGCCAGCAGCCAAGAAGCGGGAAGCTCCTACGAGCAGTACTTC. Translating it yields CASSQEAGSSYEQYF.

Regarding this clonotype: One base away lies a much larger clone, so this may be a sequencing read error. The V and J genes are TRBV11-3 and TRBJ2-1; perhaps TRBD2 as D (5 bases). The J call may not be correct, given that the DNA end is closer to TRBJ2-7. The germline gives CDR1 SGHNT, CDR2 YENEEA. This CDR3 contains 13 residues. In DNA, the CDR3 is TGTGCCAGCAGCTCTTTACGGGGAAATGAGCAGTACTTC. Protein product: CASSSLRGNEQYF.

This rearrangement joins TRBV13 to TRBJ2-1, with 12 bases lining up with TRBD2. Germline V CDR1 and CDR2: PRHDT, FYEKMQ (reference sequence). After removal of 6 bases from V and 7 bases from J, the junction contained 4 bases not matched to a gene. The CDR3 runs 14 residues. In DNA form, the CDR3 reads TGTGCCAGCAGTCCTAGCGGGAGGGGAAATGAGCAGTTCTTC. It specifies CASSPSGRGNEQFF.

This clonotype was detected ten times or more. The rearrangement links TRBV10-1 to TRBJ2-1; tentative D call: TRBD2 (6 bases). CDR1 and CDR2 (germline): WNHNN, SYGVQD (reference sequence). Trimming took off 8 bases at V and 9 bases at J, with 14 bases between the two ends. This CDR3 spans 12 amino acids. CDR3 amino acids: CASGQLATEQFF. DNA of the CDR3: TGCGCCAGCGGGCAACTAGCAACTGAGCAGTTCTTC.

The table lists this clonotype with many counts. The genes are TRBV6-2 or TRBV6-3 and TRBJ2-7; 7 bases map to TRBD1. The germline V gene has CDR1 MNHEY and CDR2 SVGEGT. Trimming took 6 bases from V and 1 from J; bases not matched to a gene: 3. The CDR3 sequence is 13 residues long. This chain's CDR3 is CASSGRGSYEQYF. CDR3 in DNA: TGTGCCAGCAGCGGCAGGGGGTCCTACGAGCAGTACTTC.

This clonotype was found many times. The rearrangement uses TRBV2 and TRBJ2-7; 8 bases line up with TRBD2. Unmatched junction bases numbered 9, after V lost 6 bases and J lost 2 bases. This CDR3 spans 15 amino acids. The germline gives CDR1 SNHLY, CDR2 FYNNEI. The CDR3 DNA reads as TGTGCCAGCAGCCCCCCTAGCGGGCAAACCTACGAGCAGTACTTC. It codes for CASSPPSGQTYEQYF.

The CDR3, as DNA: TGCAGTGCTAGAGAGAGGCTAGCGGGGGGCGCAGATACGCAGTATTTT. Encoded protein: CSARERLAGGADTQYF. The chain recombines TRBV20-1 with TRBJ2-3; TRBD2 matches at 11 bases. Trimming took 0 bases from V and 4 from J; bases not matched to a gene: 6. CDR1 and CDR2 from the germline V gene are DFQATT and SNEGSKA (reference sequence). CDR3 length equals 16 residues.